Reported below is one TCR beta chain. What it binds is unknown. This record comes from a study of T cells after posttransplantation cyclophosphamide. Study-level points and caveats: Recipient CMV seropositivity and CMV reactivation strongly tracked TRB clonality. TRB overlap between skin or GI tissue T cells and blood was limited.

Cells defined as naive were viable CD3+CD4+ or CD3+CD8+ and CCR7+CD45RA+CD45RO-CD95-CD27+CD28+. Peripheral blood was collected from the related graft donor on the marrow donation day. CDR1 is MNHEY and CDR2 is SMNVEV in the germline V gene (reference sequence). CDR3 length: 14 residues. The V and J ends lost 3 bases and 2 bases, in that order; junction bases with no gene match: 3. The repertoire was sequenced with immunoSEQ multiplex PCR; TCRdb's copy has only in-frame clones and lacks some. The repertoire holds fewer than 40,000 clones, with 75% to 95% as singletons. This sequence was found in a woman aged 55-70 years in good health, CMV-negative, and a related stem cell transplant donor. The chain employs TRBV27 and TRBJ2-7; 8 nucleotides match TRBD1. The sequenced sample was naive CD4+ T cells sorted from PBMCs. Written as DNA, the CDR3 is TGTGCCAGCAGTTTCCTCAGGGGGCCCTACGAGCAGTACTTC. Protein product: CASSFLRGPYEQYF.